Below, 6 T cell receptor beta chains from the same sample are listed, as sequenced in a study of blood T cell repertoires in COVID-19. Data came from immunoSEQ multiplex PCR; TCRdb stores just in-frame clones and leaves some out. The data contain approximately 170,000 clones, around 86% of them singletons. The sample consisted of peripheral blood. The receptors come from a woman of 80 years or more with COVID-19, enrolled during active disease.

This clone appeared a few times. The chain links TRBV19 to TRBJ2-3; 10 bases are a match to TRBD1. Germline loops: CDR1 LNHDA, CDR2 SQIVND (reference sequence). CDR3 size: 16 residues. With V trimmed by 2 bases and J by 10 bases, 12 bases remained unmatched. The chain's CDR3 is CASSISTGGERYPQYF. The CDR3, as DNA: TGTGCCAGTAGTATATCGACAGGGGGCGAGAGATATCCGCAGTATTTT.

The chain is built from TRBV7-9 and TRBJ1-5, with TRBD1 matching over 8 bases. Trimming removed 3 bases from V and 4 bases from J; junction bases left unmatched: 8. Germline CDR1 SEHNR, CDR2 FQNEAQ (reference sequence). The CDR3 length is 16 residues. CDR3 amino acids: CASSLAGQGPNQPQHF. As DNA, the CDR3 is TGTGCCAGCAGCTTGGCAGGACAGGGTCCGAATCAGCCCCAGCATTTT.

This chain uses TRBV2 with TRBJ1-2; D unclear. Germline values: CDR1 SNHLY, CDR2 FYNNEI. The CDR3 totals 13 residues. V was clipped by 7 bases and J by 5 bases, with 14 bases between them. CDR3 sequence reads: CASTEGGLYGYTF. CDR3 coding DNA: TGTGCCAGCACCGAGGGAGGTTTATATGGCTACACCTTC.

The chain links TRBV19 to TRBJ2-5; 9 bases are shared with TRBD2. The CDR3 runs 13 residues. Germline loops: CDR1 LNHDA, CDR2 SQIVND (reference sequence). Trimming cost V 7 bases and J 5 bases; bases outside gene matches: 5. The CDR3 sequence: CASKASGKETQYF. The CDR3 nucleotides are TGTGCCAGTAAGGCTAGCGGGAAGGAGACCCAGTACTTC.

This clone was seen just once. The genes are TRBV28 and TRBJ1-6; D perhaps matches TRBD1 (6 bases). V lost 4 bases and J 7 bases, leaving 20 bases between the germline ends. Germline V gene lookup returns CDR1 MDHEN and CDR2 SYDVKM. The CDR3 covers 17 residues. The CDR3 sequence is CASSSKVGGPVNSPLHF. DNA of the CDR3: TGTGCCAGCAGTTCAAAAGTCGGGGGGCCGGTGAATTCACCCCTCCACTTT.

This chain connects TRBV7-9 to TRBJ2-3; 13 positions agree with TRBD2. Germline CDR1 and CDR2: SEHNR and FQNEAQ (reference sequence). The CDR3 covers 16 residues. Trimming at V came to 8 bases and at J to 3 bases, leaving 8 bases not matched to a gene. Here the CDR3 DNA reads TGTGCCAGCGGCAGGGGACTAGCGGGATTGACAGATACGCAGTATTTT. It yields the protein CASGRGLAGLTDTQYF. Full variable domain (rest looked up from reference TRBV7-9 and TRBJ2-3): DTGVSQNPRHKITKRGQNVTFRCDPISEHNRLYWYRQTLGQGPEFLTYFQNEAQLEKSRLLSDRFSAERPKGSFSTLEIQRTEQGDSAMYLCASGRGLAGLTDTQYFGPGTRLTVL.